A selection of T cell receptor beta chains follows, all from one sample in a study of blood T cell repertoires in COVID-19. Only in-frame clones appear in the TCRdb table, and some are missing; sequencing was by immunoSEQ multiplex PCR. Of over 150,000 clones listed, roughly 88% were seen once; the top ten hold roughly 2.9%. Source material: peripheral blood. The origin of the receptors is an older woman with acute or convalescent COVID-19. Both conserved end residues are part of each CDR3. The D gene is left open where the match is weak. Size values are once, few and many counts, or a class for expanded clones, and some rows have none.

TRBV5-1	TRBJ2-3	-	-	TGCGCCAGCAATCCAGCGGGTTCCGATACGCAGTATTTT	CASNPAGSDTQYF
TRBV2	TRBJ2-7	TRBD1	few	TGTGCCAGCAGCGGGGACAGGGGGCAGGACGAGCAGTACTTC	CASSGDRGQDEQYF
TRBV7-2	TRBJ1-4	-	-	TGTGCCAGCAGCTTAAGCGGCCCTGATGAAAAACTGTTTTTT	CASSLSGPDEKLFF
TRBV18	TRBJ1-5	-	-	TGTGCCAGCTCACCTGGGGGGAGCAATCAGCCCCAGCATTTT	CASSPGGSNQPQHF
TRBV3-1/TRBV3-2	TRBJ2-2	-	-	TGTGCCAGCAGCCAAGTGCTGGCAGGGGCTACGAACACCGGGGAGCTGTTTTTT	CASSQVLAGATNTGELFF
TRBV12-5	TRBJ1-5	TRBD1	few	TGTGCTAGTGGTTTGGATGGCAGGGGGCTGGTCTATCGCAATCAGCCCCAGCATTTT	CASGLDGRGLVYRNQPQHF
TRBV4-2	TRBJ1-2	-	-	TGTGCCAGCAGCCGTACGGGGATTAACAACTATGGCTACACCTTC	CASSRTGINNYGYTF
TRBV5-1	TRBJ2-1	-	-	TGCGCCAGCAGCTTGGGAAACAGAGGGAATGAGCAGTTCTTC	CASSLGNRGNEQFF
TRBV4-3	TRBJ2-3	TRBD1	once	TGCGCCAGCAGCCAAGACGGGACAGGAAACACAGATACGCAGTATTTT	CASSQDGTGNTDTQYF
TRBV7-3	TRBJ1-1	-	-	TGTGCCAGCAGCCCCGGGACTTCCGAAGCTTTCTTT	CASSPGTSEAFF
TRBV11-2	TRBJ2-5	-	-	TGTGCCAGCAGCGAGATGCAGACCCAGTACTTC	CASSEMQTQYF
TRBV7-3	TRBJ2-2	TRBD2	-	TGTGCCAGCAGCTTAGACCCTAGCGGGGGGGCCTCGGCCGGGGAGCTGTTTTTT	CASSLDPSGGASAGELFF
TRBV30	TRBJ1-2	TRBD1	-	TGTGCCCACCAACCGACAGGGGTATTCGGCTACACCTTC	CAHQPTGVFGYTF
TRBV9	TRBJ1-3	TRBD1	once	TGTGCCAGCAGCGTAGAAGGGACAGGCCTCTCTGGAAACACCATATATTTT	CASSVEGTGLSGNTIYF
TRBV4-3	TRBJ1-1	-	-	TGCGCCAGCAGCCTGATAGTCGGAGGGCCTGAAGCTTTCTTT	CASSLIVGGPEAFF
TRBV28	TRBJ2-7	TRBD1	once	TGTGCCAGCAGTCCCACCGGGACAGGGGCCTACGAGCAGTACTTC	CASSPTGTGAYEQYF
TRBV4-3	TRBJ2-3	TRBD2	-	TGCGCCAGCAGCCAAGGACTAGCGATAACAGATACGCAGTATTTT	CASSQGLAITDTQYF
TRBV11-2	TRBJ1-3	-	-	TGTGCCAGCAGCGCCGGAGGGCAGGCAGGAAACACCATATATTTT	CASSAGGQAGNTIYF
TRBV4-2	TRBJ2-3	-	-	TGTGCCAGCAGCCGGGACACTAGCACAGATACGCAGTATTTT	CASSRDTSTDTQYF
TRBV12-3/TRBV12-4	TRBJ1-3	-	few	TGTGCCAGCAGGCCGACAGTAAACACCATATATTTT	CASRPTVNTIYF
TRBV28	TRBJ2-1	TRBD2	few	TGTGCCAGCACAGAAATCGAGAGCGGGGGTCACAATGAGCAGTTCTTC	CASTEIESGGHNEQFF
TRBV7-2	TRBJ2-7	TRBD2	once	TGTGCCAGCAGGATGGGGGGGGACCTCTACGAGCAGTACTTC	CASRMGGDLYEQYF
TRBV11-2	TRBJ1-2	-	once	TGTGCCAGCAGCTTAGTCCCGGGATGGAACTATGGCTACACCTTC	CASSLVPGWNYGYTF
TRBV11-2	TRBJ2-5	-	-	TGTGCCAGCAGCTTAGGGGGCAGTTTCCAAGAGACCCAGTACTTC	CASSLGGSFQETQYF
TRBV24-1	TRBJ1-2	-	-	TGTGCCACCAGTGGAACAGGTGACTATGGCTACACCTTC	CATSGTGDYGYTF
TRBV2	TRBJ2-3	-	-	TGTGCCAGCCTATTACTAGCACCCATCACAGATACGCAGTATTTT	CASLLLAPITDTQYF